This TCR beta chain was observed in a study of early stage breast cancer tumors listed by TCRdb under 2017. Study-level background: Of the 15 to 20 invasive breast tumors, roughly 12 were found to be estrogen receptor-positive, progesterone receptor-positive and HER2-negative. About 65% of the 12 ER+/PR+/HER2- tumors were invasive ductal carcinomas, while the other four were invasive lobular carcinomas. The average read coverage per sample was approximately 10-fold. A total of about 2.9 million templates, representing about 1.1 million unique clonotypes, were detected across all samples. The paper's findings and limits, for the study overall: Analysis by tumor subtype was prevented by the small cohort size. Repertoires from blood resembled normal breast more closely than tumor, and using blood as a reference for each tissue separated tumor from normal in about 85% of the 16 patients. Compared with adjacent normal breast tissue, tumors had around 2.6-fold higher T cell density and higher clonality. Enriched TCRB sequences shared across patients were found to be mostly commonly generated sequences that were unlikely to play an important role in the tumor microenvironment. Chain pairing and functional markers such as CD4, CD8 and FOXP3 were missed by bulk genomic DNA sequencing of unsorted cells.

Each sample was amplified as two independent genomic DNA replicates: 0.5 to 0.65 ug for blood and approximately 1.5 ug for tumor or normal breast. Following the manufacturer's instructions, the ImmunoSeq Intro kit was used to carry out TCRB sequencing on genomic DNA. Multiplex PCR was run for around 30 cycles using proprietary primers and spike-in control sequences for absolute quantification. Single-end 150-bp reads were used to sequence an 87-bp fragment spanning the CDR3 plus the flanking V and J genes. Each lane of an Illumina MiSeq running version 3.0 chemistry carried seven multiplexed samples, with two replicates apiece. The paper's processing steps were these. Raw data were processed by the vendor's proprietary pipeline, with both replicates merged into one result per sample. Clonotypes were defined as productive rearrangements sharing the V-gene family, CDR3 amino acid sequence and J-gene segment. Clonality was calculated as 1 minus the normalized Shannon entropy (Pielou evenness) of TCRB abundances. To estimate T cell density, the total number of templates was divided by the number of input cells, which was inferred from the amount of DNA input. Recon was used with default parameters to estimate total repertoire diversity and clonality. Tumor-enriched clonotypes were defined as having over 0.1% abundance in tumor and at least 32-fold higher abundance than in normal breast. TCRdb limited this immuneACCESS table to in-frame rearrangements with V and J called. A share of clones is missing; checked studies link under half to unresolved V genes, and the rest is unexplained. The V and J calls and clone size come from that table; D and trimming were worked out from the DNA. The sample table contains some 5,500 clones; only one count was recorded for roughly 68% of them. The ten largest clones add up to around 15% of the sample.

This clone was observed once. Its antigen is still unknown. No base-level quality is on record; no much larger clone is a single base apart. From the cysteine through the phenylalanine, the CDR3 covers 18 amino acids. This entry keeps only the CDR3 DNA: 54 bases, framed from base 1. Clipping removes 5 bases from V and 0 bases from J, with 12 as the unmatched junction base count. From a lookup of the germline V gene, CDR1 and CDR2 are SGHTA and FQGNSA. Taken from roughly 2-4 cm away from the tumor, the adjacent normal breast tissue was rinsed with PBS and kept in prechilled RNAlater. Because normal breast tissue has high lipid content and low cell density, getting sufficient DNA from normal breast tissue often required roughly 95-330 mg of tissue. The study profiled bulk TCR beta-chain repertoires in matched peripheral blood, tumor and adjacent normal breast tissue taken from around 15 patients with early-stage breast cancer. The Qiagen AllPrep DNA/RNA Mini kit was used to extract genomic DNA.

The sequenced sample consisted of normal breast tissue next to the tumor. The chain is made from TRBV7-2 and TRBJ2-2; the junction holds 7 bases that match TRBD1. The sequence derives from a person between 55 and 69 years old with breast cancer. The bases read TGTGCCAGCAGCCCAGGGGGATACCGGGACCCGAACACCGGGGAGCTGTTTTTT. Its protein product is CASSPGGYRDPNTGELFF. Where the CDR3 stops, the reference TRBV7-2 and TRBJ2-2 genes take over; the full variable domain is GAGVSQSPSNKVTEKGKDVELRCDPISGHTALYWYRQSLGQGLEFLIYFQGNSAPDKSGLPSDRFSAERTGGSVSTLTIQRTQQEDSAVYLCASSPGGYRDPNTGELFFGEGSRLTVL.